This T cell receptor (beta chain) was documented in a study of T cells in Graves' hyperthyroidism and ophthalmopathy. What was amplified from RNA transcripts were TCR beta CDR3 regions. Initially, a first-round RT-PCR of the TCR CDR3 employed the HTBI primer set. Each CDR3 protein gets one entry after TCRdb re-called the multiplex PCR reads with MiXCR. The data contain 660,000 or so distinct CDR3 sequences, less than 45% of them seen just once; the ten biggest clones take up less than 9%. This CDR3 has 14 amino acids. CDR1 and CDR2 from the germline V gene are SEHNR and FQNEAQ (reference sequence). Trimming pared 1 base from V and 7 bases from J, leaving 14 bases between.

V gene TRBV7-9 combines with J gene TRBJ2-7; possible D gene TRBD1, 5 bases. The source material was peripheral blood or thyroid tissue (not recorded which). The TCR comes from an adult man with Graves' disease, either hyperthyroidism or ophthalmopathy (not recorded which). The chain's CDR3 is CASSLGTEYREQYF. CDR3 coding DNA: TGTGCCAGCAGCTTAGGGACGGAGTACAGGGAGCAGTACTTC.